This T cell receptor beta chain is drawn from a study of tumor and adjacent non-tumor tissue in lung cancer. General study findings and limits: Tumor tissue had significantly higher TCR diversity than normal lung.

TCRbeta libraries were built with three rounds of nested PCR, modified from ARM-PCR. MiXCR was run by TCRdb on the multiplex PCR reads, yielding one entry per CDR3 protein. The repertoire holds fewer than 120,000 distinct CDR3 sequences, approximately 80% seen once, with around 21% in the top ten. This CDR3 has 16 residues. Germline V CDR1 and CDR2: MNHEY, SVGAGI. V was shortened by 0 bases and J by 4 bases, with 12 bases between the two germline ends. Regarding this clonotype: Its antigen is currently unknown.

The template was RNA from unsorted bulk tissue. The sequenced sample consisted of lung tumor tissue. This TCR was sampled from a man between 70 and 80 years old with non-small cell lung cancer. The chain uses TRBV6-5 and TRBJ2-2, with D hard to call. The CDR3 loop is CASSYSADQSTGELFF. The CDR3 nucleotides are TGTGCCAGCAGTTACTCTGCGGACCAAAGCACCGGGGAGCTGTTTTTT.